The 30 T cell receptor beta chains listed next were all sequenced from one sample in a study of T cells after posttransplantation cyclophosphamide. The repertoire was sequenced with immunoSEQ multiplex PCR; TCRdb's copy has only in-frame clones and lacks some. The data show about 38,000 clones, with none appearing a single time. Sequencing was performed on PBMCs. The origin of the receptors is a man between 45 and 60 years old in good health, CMV-negative, and a related stem cell transplant donor.

This clone was detected many times. This chain uses TRBV6-5 with TRBJ2-7; 11 nucleotides line up with TRBD1. This CDR3 has 14 residues. The ends lost 2 bases at V and 3 bases at J; junction bases unmatched: 0. Germline CDR1 MNHEY, CDR2 SVGAGI. Written as DNA, the CDR3 is TGTGCCAGCAGTTACGGGACAGGGGGCTACGAGCAGTACTTC. This translates into CASSYGTGGYEQYF.

This clone has a count of ten or more. This chain uses TRBV28 with TRBJ2-7; TRBD1 matches 12 bases. The V gene end was trimmed by 6 bases and the J gene end by 5 bases; junction bases not matched to a gene: 8. Germline-derived CDR1 and CDR2 are MDHEN and SYDVKM. This CDR3 spans 15 amino acids. The chain's CDR3 is CASSPRDRGRNEQYF. The CDR3 nucleotides are TGTGCCAGCAGCCCCCGGGACAGGGGGCGCAACGAGCAGTACTTC.

This clone is large within its sample. The V call is TRBV4-3, the J call TRBJ2-6; TRBD2 is a possible D gene (5 bases). Germline V gives CDR1 LGHNA, CDR2 YSLEER. Trimming removed 4 bases at V and 3 bases at J, with 16 bases between. CDR3 length: 17 amino acids. In DNA, the CDR3 is TGCGCCAGCAGCCTGATTTTGGAGGTCGGTGGGGCCAACGTCCTGACTTTC. Its protein is CASSLILEVGGANVLTF.

This clone has a count of ten or more. The chain employs TRBV10-3 and TRBJ2-7; TRBD2 matches 13 bases. Per the germline V gene, CDR1 is ENHRY and CDR2 is SYGVKD. This CDR3 is 15 amino acids long. Unmatched junction bases numbered 4, after V lost 6 bases and J lost 2 bases. The DNA for the CDR3 is TGTGCCATCAGAGCCGGGACTAGCGGGACCTACGAGCAGTACTTC. Protein product: CAIRAGTSGTYEQYF.

This clone was seen a few times. This chain joins TRBV6-5 and TRBJ2-7, with 12 bases identical to TRBD2. Germline V CDR1 and CDR2: MNHEY, SVGAGI. The CDR3 sequence is 14 residues long. The junction had 3 bases not matched to a gene; V was cut back by 6 bases and J by 3 bases. The CDR3 region has the DNA TGTGCCAGCAGATGGACTAGCGGGGACTACGAGCAGTACTTC. Its protein product is CASRWTSGDYEQYF.

This clone was counted ten times or more. The V gene is TRBV6-1, the J gene TRBJ1-2; possibly TRBD1 for D (5 bases). Germline CDR1 reads MNHNS; CDR2 reads SASEGT. CDR3 size: 15 residues. V was clipped by 1 base and J by 0 bases, with 9 bases between them. The CDR3 sequence: CASSEGWGANYGYTF. In DNA, the CDR3 is TGTGCCAGCAGTGAAGGATGGGGGGCTAACTATGGCTACACCTTC.

V and J are TRBV18 and TRBJ2-5; TRBD1 agrees at 8 bases. V shed 0 bases and J 5 bases; nucleotides not matched to a gene: 5. CDR1 is KGHSH and CDR2 is LQKENI in the germline V gene. The CDR3 has 15 amino acids. CDR3 nucleotide sequence: TGTGCCAGCTCACCACCGACGGACAGGGATGAGACCCAGTACTTC. Translation gives CASSPPTDRDETQYF.

This clone was seen repeatedly, ten times or more. The chain joins TRBV10-3 to TRBJ1-6, with D maybe TRBD1 (5 bases). Trimming stripped 3 bases from V and 3 bases from J, with 9 bases between. The germline V gene has CDR1 ENHRY and CDR2 SYGVKD. The CDR3 length is 15 residues. This CDR3 reads CAISDDSNYNSPLHF. DNA of the CDR3: TGTGCCATCAGTGATGACAGTAACTATAATTCACCCCTCCACTTT.

This clone has a count of ten or more. The genes are TRBV7-9 and TRBJ1-5; tentatively, D is TRBD1 (6 bases). The germline V gene has CDR1 SEHNR and CDR2 FQNEAQ (reference sequence). V gave up 3 bases and J gave up 0 bases, with 18 bases separating them. The CDR3 is 18 amino acids. The CDR3 spells CASSLTSRGGYSNQPQHF. The CDR3 DNA follows: TGTGCCAGCAGCTTGACCTCCAGGGGAGGGTATAGCAATCAGCCCCAGCATTTT.

There are many counts of this clone. The V and J genes are TRBV10-2 and TRBJ2-7; 7 bases agree with TRBD1. The trim removed 3 bases at V and 3 bases at J, leaving 11 bases unmatched. Germline CDR1 and CDR2: WSHSY and SAAADI. The CDR3 runs to 16 residues. The CDR3 reads CASSDEGGAPGYEQYF. As DNA, the CDR3 is TGCGCCAGCAGTGACGAAGGGGGCGCCCCGGGCTACGAGCAGTACTTC.

This clone was detected ten times or more. The V and J genes are TRBV7-2 and TRBJ2-1, with a weak D call TRBD2 (6 bases). The V end was cut by 1 base, the J end by 15 bases, with 16 bases between. Germline loops: CDR1 SGHTA, CDR2 FQGNSA. This CDR3 contains 13 residues. The CDR3 protein is CASSLGSGGVGFF. CDR3 in DNA: TGTGCCAGCAGCTTAGGATCGGGCGGGGTCGGGTTCTTC.

This clone was recorded at least ten times. The rearrangement joins TRBV5-5 to TRBJ1-2; D is unresolved. The V end lost 0 bases, the J end lost 10 bases, and 13 bases lay between the germline ends. Germline CDR1 and CDR2: SGHKS and YYEKEE (reference sequence). The CDR3 totals 13 residues. CDR3: CASSLVQVPPYTF. DNA for the CDR3: TGTGCCAGCAGCTTGGTCCAGGTTCCACCCTACACCTTC. The complete variable domain, with remaining parts taken from reference TRBV5-5 and TRBJ1-2, reads DAGVTQSPTHLIKTRGQQVTLRCSPISGHKSVSWYQQVLGQGPQFIFQYYEKEERGRGNFPDRFSARQFPNYSSELNVNALLLGDSALYLCASSLVQVPPYTFGSGTRLTVV.

This clone has a count of ten or more. The CDR3, as DNA: TGTGCCAGCAGTGCCGGGGGGAACATTCAGTACTTC. It translates to CASSAGGNIQYF. The V call is TRBV2, the J call TRBJ2-4; 7 bases match TRBD2. Germline trimming cut 4 bases from V and 7 bases from J; bases unmatched to any gene: 1. The CDR3 has 12 residues. Germline lookup yields CDR1 SNHLY and CDR2 FYNNEI.

This clone has ten or more counts. The sample contains more than one DNA sequence encoding this CDR3. This chain joins TRBV6-1 and TRBJ2-2; weak D call: TRBD2 (5 bases). CDR3 length equals 15 residues. V lost 3 bases, J lost 6 bases, and 14 bases lay in between. CDR1 is MNHNS and CDR2 is SASEGT in the germline V gene. CDR3 in DNA: TGTGCCAGCAGTGAGAAGGGCGGGTACCCCGGGGAGCTGTTTTTT. It is translated as CASSEKGGYPGELFF.

This clone appeared many times. V is TRBV10-3 and J is TRBJ2-5, with D tentatively TRBD2 (6 bases). V was cut by 8 bases and J by 1 base, with 11 bases left in between. This CDR3 has 13 amino acids. Germline V gene sequence: CDR1 ENHRY, CDR2 SYGVKD. The CDR3 sequence is CAIGGGLQETQYF. The CDR3 nucleotides are TGTGCCATCGGGGGAGGACTCCAAGAGACCCAGTACTTC.

J is TRBJ2-1 and V is TRBV9, with TRBD2 identical over 8 bases. Germline CDR1 reads SGDLS; CDR2 reads YYNGEE. The ends lost 1 base at V and 7 bases at J; junction bases unmatched: 7. This CDR3 is built from 15 residues. CDR3 sequence (DNA): TGTGCCAGCAGCGTAAGAGCGGGGGTCGCGAATGAGCAGTTCTTC. Translated: CASSVRAGVANEQFF.

This clone was seen repeatedly, ten times or more. The J gene is TRBJ2-1, the V gene TRBV2; 12 bases are a match to TRBD2. V shed 5 bases, J shed 2 bases, and the junction held 13 bases outside the gene matches. CDR1 is SNHLY and CDR2 is FYNNEI in the germline V gene. The CDR3 runs 19 residues. The CDR3, as DNA: TGTGCCAGCAGTACCCCCCCGACTAGCGGGAGAGTCCCCTACAATGAGCAGTTCTTC. It is translated as CASSTPPTSGRVPYNEQFF.

This clone was seen ten or more times. The chain links TRBV5-1 to TRBJ1-5; no firm D call. The V end lost 3 bases, the J end lost 7 bases, and 11 bases lay between the germline ends. The CDR3 length is 13 residues. Germline-derived CDR1 and CDR2 are SGHRS and YFSETQ. In nucleotides, the CDR3 is TGCGCCAGCAGCTCGATCCCGGGGCAGCCCCAGCATTTT. Protein product: CASSSIPGQPQHF.

The table lists this clone with many counts. The chain carries TRBV6-6 and TRBJ1-4, with D unclear. Germline V CDR1 and CDR2: MNHNY, SVGAGI (reference sequence). V lost 5 bases, J lost 8 bases, and 9 bases lay in between. This CDR3 contains 12 residues. The CDR3, as DNA: TGTGCCAGCAGTCCCCTCGGGGAAAAACTGTTTTTT. Protein: CASSPLGEKLFF.

This clone appeared many times. V and J are TRBV6-1 and TRBJ1-5; TRBD1 matches 10 bases. The germline gives CDR1 MNHNS, CDR2 SASEGT. V shed 7 bases and J 2 bases; nucleotides not matched to a gene: 5. This CDR3 comprises 15 residues. The CDR3, as DNA: TGTGCCAGCATGGGACAGGGGATGGGCAATCAGCCCCAGCATTTT. Protein product: CASMGQGMGNQPQHF.

This clone was seen a handful of times. This sequence joins TRBV14 and TRBJ1-6; D gene uncertain. Trimming stripped 4 bases from V and 8 bases from J, with 15 bases between. Germline V gene sequence: CDR1 SGHDN, CDR2 FVKESK. This CDR3 region has 15 residues. The CDR3 coding sequence is TGTGCCAGCAGCCCCCCCGGGTTGAGGGATTCACCCCTCCACTTT. Protein sequence: CASSPPGLRDSPLHF. The full variable domain, with the rest looked up from reference TRBV14 and TRBJ1-6, is EAGVTQFPSHSVIEKGQTVTLRCDPISGHDNLYWYRRVMGKEIKFLLHFVKESKQDESGMPNNRFLAERTGGTYSTLKVQPAELEDSGVYFCASSPPGLRDSPLHFGNGTRLTVT.

This clone was counted many times. The V call is TRBV18, the J call TRBJ2-3, with D perhaps matching TRBD1 (6 bases). V shed 6 bases and J shed 0 bases, with 16 bases lying between them. The length of the CDR3 is 16 residues. Germline-derived CDR1 and CDR2 are KGHSH and LQKENI. CDR3 sequence reads: CASSSQGPTSTDTQYF. The CDR3 DNA is TGTGCCAGCTCGTCCCAGGGGCCCACTAGCACAGATACGCAGTATTTT.

The V and J genes are TRBV25-1 and TRBJ2-3; TRBD2 aligns across 14 bases. V was clipped by 1 base and J by 5 bases; unmatched bases: 5. The CDR3 length is 17 residues. CDR1 is MGHDK, CDR2 SYGVNS, per germline. CDR3 region: CASSESFGLAGGDTQYF. The CDR3 region has the DNA TGTGCCAGCAGTGAATCTTTCGGACTAGCGGGAGGAGATACGCAGTATTTT.

This clone was detected ten times or more. The J gene is TRBJ1-1, the V gene TRBV7-2, with D perhaps TRBD1 (5 bases). Germline CDR1 is SGHTA and CDR2 is FQGNSA. V was trimmed by 1 base and J by 11 bases, leaving 17 bases between them. The CDR3 is 14 residues long. For the CDR3, the DNA is TGTGCCAGCAGCTTAGATCCCCAGGGTATGGAGGCTTTCTTT. Translating gives CASSLDPQGMEAFF.

This clone appeared a few times. One end of the junction does not line up with germline, which may come from a read error. Different DNA sequences within this sample yield the same CDR3. The rearrangement links TRBV7-6 to TRBJ1-2; D perhaps matches TRBD1 (6 bases). The CDR3 runs 14 residues. Germline-derived CDR1 and CDR2 are SGHVS and FNYEAQ. The CDR3 reads CASSRETGYYGYTF. The CDR3 DNA reads TGTGCCAGCAGCAGAGAGACAGGCTACTACGGCTACACCTTC.

This clone was counted at least ten times. The chain is built from TRBV4-1 and TRBJ2-5; 9 nucleotides match TRBD2. Germline lookup yields CDR1 MGHRA and CDR2 YSYEKL. The CDR3 loop spans 17 amino acids. Trimming at V came to 5 bases and at J to 4 bases, leaving 14 bases not matched to a gene. DNA for the CDR3: TGCGCCAGCAGCGATCCCCGGCCGGGACTAGCTGGAGAGACCCAGTACTTC. Translated, it gives CASSDPRPGLAGETQYF.

This clone appeared a few times. The chain carries TRBV7-6 and TRBJ2-5, with 9 bases matching TRBD2. Germline V lookup: CDR1 SGHVS, CDR2 FNYEAQ. This CDR3 is 15 amino acids long. V lost 1 base to trimming and J lost 2 bases; unmatched junction nucleotides: 2. The CDR3 spells CASSLGTSGQETQYF. The CDR3 DNA follows: TGTGCCAGCAGCTTAGGAACTAGCGGGCAAGAGACCCAGTACTTC.

Ten or more counts support this clone. This chain links TRBV7-9 with TRBJ2-7; 11 bases agree with TRBD2. The CDR3 runs to 18 residues. Germline loops: CDR1 SEHNR, CDR2 FQNEAQ (reference sequence). V shed 7 bases and J 2 bases; nucleotides not matched to a gene: 16. CDR3 bases: TGTGCCAGCACCCCTCTAAAGCGACTAGCGGGGAGTACCTACGAGCAGTACTTC. This sequence encodes CASTPLKRLAGSTYEQYF.

In this sample, this clone turned up many times. The chain employs TRBV5-1 and TRBJ1-1; possible D gene TRBD1, 6 bases. CDR1 is SGHRS and CDR2 is YFSETQ in the germline V gene. The CDR3 totals 15 residues. V was pared by 4 bases and J by 0 bases, with 13 bases between. CDR3 in amino acids: CASSGTGILNTEAFF. In DNA form, the CDR3 reads TGCGCCAGCAGCGGAACAGGGATCCTGAACACTGAAGCTTTCTTT.

This clone was detected only a few times. The chain combines TRBV9 with TRBJ2-5, with 12 bases matching TRBD1. This CDR3 contains 17 residues. Germline V CDR1 and CDR2: SGDLS, YYNGEE. V lost 3 bases, J lost 5 bases, and 11 bases stayed unmatched. CDR3 residues: CASSGGTGGAKVETQYF. The CDR3 DNA follows: TGTGCCAGCAGCGGAGGGACAGGGGGCGCGAAGGTCGAGACCCAGTACTTC. The whole variable domain, filled in from reference TRBV9 and TRBJ2-5, reads DSGVTQTPKHLITATGQRVTLRCSPRSGDLSVYWYQQSLDQGLQFLIQYYNGEERAKGNILERFSAQQFPDLHSELNLSSLELGDSALYFCASSGGTGGAKVETQYFGPGTRLLVL.